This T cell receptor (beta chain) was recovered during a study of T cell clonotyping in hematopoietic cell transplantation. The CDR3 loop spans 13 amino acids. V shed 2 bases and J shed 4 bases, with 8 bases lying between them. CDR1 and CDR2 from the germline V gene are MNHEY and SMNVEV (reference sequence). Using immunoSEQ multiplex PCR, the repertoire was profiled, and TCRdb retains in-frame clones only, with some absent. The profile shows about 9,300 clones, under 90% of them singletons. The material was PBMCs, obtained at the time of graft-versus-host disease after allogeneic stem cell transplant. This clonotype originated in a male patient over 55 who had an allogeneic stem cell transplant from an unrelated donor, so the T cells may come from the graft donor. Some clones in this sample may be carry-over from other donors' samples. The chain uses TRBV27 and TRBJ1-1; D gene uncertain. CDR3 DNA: TGTGCCAGCAGTTTACGAGCTGCCACTGAAGCTTTCTTT. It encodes CASSLRAATEAFF.